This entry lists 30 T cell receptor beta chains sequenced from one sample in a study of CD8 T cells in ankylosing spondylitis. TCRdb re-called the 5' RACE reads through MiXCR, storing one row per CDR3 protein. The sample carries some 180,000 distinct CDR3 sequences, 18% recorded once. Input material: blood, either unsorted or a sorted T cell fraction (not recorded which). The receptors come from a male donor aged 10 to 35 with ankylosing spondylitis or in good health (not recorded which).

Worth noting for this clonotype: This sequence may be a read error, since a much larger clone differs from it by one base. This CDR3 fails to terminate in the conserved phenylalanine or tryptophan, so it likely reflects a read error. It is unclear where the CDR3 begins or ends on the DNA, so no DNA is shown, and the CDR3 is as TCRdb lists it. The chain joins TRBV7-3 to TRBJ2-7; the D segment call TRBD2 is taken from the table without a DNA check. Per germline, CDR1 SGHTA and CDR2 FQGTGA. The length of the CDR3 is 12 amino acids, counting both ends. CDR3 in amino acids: CASSLQKGPKYC.

CDR3 in DNA: TGTGCCAGCAGCCACCAAAACGACGGGAATGAAAAACTGTTTTTT. Translating it yields CASSHQNDGNEKLFF. The genes are TRBV3-2 and TRBJ1-4. TRBV3-2 is designated a pseudogene. This CDR3 spans 15 amino acids.

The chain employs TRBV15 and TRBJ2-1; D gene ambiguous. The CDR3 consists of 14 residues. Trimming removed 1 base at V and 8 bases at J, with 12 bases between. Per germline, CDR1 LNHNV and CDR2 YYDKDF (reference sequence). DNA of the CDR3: TGTGCCACCAGCAGAGTACCAGAAAGGTATGAGCAGTTCTTC. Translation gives CATSRVPERYEQFF. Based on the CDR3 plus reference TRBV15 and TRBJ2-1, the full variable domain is DAMVIQNPRYQVTQFGKPVTLSCSQTLNHNVMYWYQQKSSQAPKLLFHYYDKDFNNEADTPDNFQSRRPNTSFCFLDIRSPGLGDTAMYLCATSRVPERYEQFFGPGTRLTVL.

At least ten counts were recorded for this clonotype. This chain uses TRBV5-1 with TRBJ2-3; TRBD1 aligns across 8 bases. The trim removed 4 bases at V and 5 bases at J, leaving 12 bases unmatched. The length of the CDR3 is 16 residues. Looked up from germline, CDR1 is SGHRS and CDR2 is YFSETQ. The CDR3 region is CASSPDPGGAVDTQYF. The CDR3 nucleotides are TGCGCCAGCAGCCCGGATCCAGGGGGCGCGGTAGATACGCAGTATTTT.

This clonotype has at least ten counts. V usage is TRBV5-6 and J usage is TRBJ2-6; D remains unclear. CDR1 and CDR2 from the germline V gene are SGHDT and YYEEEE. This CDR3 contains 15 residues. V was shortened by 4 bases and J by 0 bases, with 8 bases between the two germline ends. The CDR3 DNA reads TGTGCCAGCAGCCCAAGACTCTCTGGGGCCAACGTCCTGACTTTC. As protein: CASSPRLSGANVLTF.

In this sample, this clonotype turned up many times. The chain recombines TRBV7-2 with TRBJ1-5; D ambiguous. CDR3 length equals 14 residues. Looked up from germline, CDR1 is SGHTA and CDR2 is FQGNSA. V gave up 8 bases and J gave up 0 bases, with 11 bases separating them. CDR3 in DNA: TGTGCCAGCGAAGGAGAGTATAGCAATCAGCCCCAGCATTTT. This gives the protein CASEGEYSNQPQHF.

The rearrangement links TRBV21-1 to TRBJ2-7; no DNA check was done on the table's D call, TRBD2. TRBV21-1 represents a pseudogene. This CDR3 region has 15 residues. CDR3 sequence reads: CASSPPRDPGYEQYV. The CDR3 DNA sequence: TGTGCCAGCAGCCCCCCCCGCGACCCCGGGTACGAGCAGTACGTC.

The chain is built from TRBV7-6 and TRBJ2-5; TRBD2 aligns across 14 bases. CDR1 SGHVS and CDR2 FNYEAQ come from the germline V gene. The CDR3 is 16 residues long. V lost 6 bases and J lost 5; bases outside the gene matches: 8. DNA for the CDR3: TGTGCCAGCAGTCCCGGGACTAGCGGGAGTAGGGAGACCCAGTACTTC. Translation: CASSPGTSGSRETQYF.

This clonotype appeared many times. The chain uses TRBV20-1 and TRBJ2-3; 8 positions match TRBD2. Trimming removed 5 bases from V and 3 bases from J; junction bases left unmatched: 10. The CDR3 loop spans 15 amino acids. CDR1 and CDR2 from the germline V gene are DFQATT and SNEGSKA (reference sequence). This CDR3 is CSALSGRGVTDTQYF. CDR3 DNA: TGCAGTGCTCTCAGCGGGAGAGGGGTAACAGATACGCAGTATTTT.

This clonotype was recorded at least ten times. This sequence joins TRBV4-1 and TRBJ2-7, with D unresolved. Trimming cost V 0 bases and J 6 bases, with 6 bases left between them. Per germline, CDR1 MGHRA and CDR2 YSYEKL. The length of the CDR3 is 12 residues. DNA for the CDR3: TGCGCCAGCAGCCAAGATGCGTTCGAGCAGTACGTC. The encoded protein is CASSQDAFEQYV.

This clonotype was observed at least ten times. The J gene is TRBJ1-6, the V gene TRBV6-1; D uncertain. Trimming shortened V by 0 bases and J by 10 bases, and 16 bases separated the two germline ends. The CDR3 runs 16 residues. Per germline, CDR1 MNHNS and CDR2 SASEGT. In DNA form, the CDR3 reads TGTGCCAGCAGTGAAGCGTGGAAGGGAAGAGGATCACCCCTCCACTTT. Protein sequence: CASSEAWKGRGSPLHF.

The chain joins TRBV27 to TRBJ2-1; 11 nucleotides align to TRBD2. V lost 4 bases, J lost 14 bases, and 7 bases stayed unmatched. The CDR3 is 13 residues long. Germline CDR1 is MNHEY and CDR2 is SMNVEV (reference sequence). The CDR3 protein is CASSSSVAGGEFF. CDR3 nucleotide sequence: TGTGCCAGCAGTTCATCGGTAGCGGGAGGGGAGTTCTTC.

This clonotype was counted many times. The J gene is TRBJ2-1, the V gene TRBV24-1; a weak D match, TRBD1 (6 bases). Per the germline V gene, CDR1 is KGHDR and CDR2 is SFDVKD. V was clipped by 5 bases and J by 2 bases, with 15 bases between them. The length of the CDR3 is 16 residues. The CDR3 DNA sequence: TGTGCCACCAGTGGAATAGGGGACAAGACCTACAATGAGCAGTTCTTC. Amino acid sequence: CATSGIGDKTYNEQFF.

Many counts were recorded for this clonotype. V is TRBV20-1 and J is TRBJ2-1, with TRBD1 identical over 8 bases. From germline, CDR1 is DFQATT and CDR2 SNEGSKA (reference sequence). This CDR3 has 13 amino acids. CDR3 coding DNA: TGCAGAGCTCAGGGGGCTGACTACAATGAGCAGTTCTTC. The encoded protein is CRAQGADYNEQFF.

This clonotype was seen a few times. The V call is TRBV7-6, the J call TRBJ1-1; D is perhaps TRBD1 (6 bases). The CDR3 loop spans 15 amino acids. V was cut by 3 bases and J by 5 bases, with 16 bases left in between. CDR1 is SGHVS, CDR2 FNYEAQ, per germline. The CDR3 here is CASSLRRGGRTEAFF. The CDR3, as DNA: TGTGCCAGCAGCTTGCGAAGGGGGGGTAGGACTGAAGCTTTCTTT.

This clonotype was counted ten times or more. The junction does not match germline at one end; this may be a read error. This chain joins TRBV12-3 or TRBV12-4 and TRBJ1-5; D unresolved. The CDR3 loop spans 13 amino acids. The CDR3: CASSPGSSQPQHF. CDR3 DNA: TGTGCCAGCAGTCCCGGGAGCAGTCAGCCCCAGCATTTT.

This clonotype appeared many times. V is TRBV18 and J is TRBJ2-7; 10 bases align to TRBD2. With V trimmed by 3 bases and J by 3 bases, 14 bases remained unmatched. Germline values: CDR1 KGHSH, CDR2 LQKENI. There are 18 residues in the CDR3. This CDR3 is CASSPRSLAGEMGYEQYV. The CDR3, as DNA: TGTGCCAGCTCACCTAGGAGTCTAGCGGGAGAAATGGGCTACGAGCAGTACGTC.

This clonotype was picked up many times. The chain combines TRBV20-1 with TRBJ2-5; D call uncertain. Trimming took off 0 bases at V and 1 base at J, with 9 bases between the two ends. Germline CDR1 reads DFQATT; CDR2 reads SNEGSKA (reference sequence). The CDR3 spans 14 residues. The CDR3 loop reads CSARDSRPQETQYF. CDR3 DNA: TGCAGTGCTAGAGACAGTCGGCCCCAAGAGACCCAGTACTTC.

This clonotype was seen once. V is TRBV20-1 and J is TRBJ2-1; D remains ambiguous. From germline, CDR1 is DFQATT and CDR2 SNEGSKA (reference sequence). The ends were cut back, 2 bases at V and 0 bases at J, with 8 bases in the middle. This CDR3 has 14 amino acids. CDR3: CSARTYSSYNEQFF. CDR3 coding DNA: TGCAGTGCTAGAACTTATAGCTCCTACAATGAGCAGTTCTTC.

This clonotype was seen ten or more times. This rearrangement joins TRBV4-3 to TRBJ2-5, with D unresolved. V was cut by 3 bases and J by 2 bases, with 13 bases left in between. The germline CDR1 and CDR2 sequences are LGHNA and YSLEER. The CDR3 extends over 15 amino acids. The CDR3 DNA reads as TGCGCCAGCAGCCAGGAGTTACAGATGCAAGAGACCCAGTACTTC. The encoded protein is CASSQELQMQETQYF.

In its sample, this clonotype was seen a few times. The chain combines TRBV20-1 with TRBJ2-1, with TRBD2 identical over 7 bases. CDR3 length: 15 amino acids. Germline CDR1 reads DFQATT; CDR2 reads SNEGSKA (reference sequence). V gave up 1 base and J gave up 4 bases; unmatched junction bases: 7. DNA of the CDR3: TGCAGTGCTAGAGTGGCTAGCGGAGTATACAATGAGCAGTTCTTC. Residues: CSARVASGVYNEQFF.

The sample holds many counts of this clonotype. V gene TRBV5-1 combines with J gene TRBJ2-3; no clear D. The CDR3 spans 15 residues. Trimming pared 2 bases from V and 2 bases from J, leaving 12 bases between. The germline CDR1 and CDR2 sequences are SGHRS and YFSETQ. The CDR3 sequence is CASSFFQDLTDTQYF. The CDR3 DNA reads TGCGCCAGCAGCTTCTTTCAGGATCTCACAGATACGCAGTATTTT.

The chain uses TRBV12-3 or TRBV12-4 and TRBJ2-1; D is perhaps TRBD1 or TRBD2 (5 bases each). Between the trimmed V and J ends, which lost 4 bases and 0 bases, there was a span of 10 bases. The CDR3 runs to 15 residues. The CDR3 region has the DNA TGTGCCAGCAGTTCCGGGACCCCCTCCTACAATGAGCAGTTCTTC. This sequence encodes CASSSGTPSYNEQFF.

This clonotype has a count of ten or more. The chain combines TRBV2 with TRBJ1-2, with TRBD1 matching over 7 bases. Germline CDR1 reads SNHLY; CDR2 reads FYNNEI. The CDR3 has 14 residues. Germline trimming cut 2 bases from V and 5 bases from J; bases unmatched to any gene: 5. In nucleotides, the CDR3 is TGTGCCAGCAGTGAACTCCCAGGGGGGTATGGCTACACCTTC. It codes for CASSELPGGYGYTF. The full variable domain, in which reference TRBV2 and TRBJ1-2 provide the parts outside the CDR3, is EPEVTQTPSHQVTQMGQEVILRCVPISNHLYFYWYRQILGQKVEFLVSFYNNEISEKSEIFDDQFSVERPDGSNFTLKIRSTKLEDSAMYFCASSELPGGYGYTFGSGTRLTVV.

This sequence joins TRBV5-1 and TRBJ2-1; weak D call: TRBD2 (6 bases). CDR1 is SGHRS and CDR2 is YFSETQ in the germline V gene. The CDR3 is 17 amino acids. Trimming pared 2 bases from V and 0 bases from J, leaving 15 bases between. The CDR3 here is CASSFSGAALSYNEQFF. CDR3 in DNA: TGCGCCAGCAGCTTTTCGGGAGCGGCCCTCTCCTACAATGAGCAGTTCTTC.

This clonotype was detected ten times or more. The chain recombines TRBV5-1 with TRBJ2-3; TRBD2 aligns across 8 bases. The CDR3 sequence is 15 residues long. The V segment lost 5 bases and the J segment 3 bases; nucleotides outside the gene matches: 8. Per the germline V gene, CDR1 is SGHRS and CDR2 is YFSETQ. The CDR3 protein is CASRAREGMTDTQYF. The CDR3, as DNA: TGCGCCAGCAGGGCCCGGGAGGGAATGACAGATACGCAGTATTTT.

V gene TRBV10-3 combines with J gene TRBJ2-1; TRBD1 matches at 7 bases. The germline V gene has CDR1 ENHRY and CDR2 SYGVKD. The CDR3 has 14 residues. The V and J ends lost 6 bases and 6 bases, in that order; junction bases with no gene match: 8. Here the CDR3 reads CAISPGQIPNEQFF. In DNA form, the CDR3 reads TGTGCCATCAGCCCGGGACAGATTCCCAATGAGCAGTTCTTC.

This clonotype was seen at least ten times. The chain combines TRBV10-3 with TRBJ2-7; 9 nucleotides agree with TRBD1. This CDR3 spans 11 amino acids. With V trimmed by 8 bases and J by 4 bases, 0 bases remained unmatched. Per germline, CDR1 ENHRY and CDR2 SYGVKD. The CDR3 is CAIGTGYEQYV. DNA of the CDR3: TGTGCCATCGGGACAGGGTACGAGCAGTACGTC.

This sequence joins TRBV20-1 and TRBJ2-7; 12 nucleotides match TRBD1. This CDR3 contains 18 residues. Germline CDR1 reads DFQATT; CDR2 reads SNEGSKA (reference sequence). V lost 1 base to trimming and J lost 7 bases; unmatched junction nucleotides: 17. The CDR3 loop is CSARGGTGGPTWGGEQYF. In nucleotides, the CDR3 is TGCAGTGCTAGAGGAGGGACAGGGGGCCCCACTTGGGGAGGAGAGCAGTACTTC.

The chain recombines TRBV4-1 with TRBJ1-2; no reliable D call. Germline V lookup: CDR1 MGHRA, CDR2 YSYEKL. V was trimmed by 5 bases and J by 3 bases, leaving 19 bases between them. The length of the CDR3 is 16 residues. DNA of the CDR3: TGCGCCAGCAGCTCAAGTCGGCTGGACGGGCACTATGGCTACACCTTC. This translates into CASSSSRLDGHYGYTF.